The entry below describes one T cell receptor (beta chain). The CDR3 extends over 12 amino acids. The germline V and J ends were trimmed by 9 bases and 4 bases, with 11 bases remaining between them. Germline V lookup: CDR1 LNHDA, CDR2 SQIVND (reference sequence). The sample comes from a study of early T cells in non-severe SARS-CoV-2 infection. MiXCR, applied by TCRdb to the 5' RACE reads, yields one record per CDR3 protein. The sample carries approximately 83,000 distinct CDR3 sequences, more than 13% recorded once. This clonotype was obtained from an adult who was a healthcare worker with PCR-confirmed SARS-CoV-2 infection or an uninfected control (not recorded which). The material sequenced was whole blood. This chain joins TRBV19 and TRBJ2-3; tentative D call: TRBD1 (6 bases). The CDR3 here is CASGQRADTQYF. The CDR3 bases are TGTGCCAGCGGACAGCGAGCAGATACGCAGTATTTT. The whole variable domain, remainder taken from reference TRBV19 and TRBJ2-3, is DGGITQSPKYLFRKEGQNVTLSCEQNLNHDAMYWYRQDPGQGLRLIYYSQIVNDFQKGDIAEGYSVSREKKESFPLTVTSAQKNPTAFYLCASGQRADTQYFGPGTRLTVL.